This TCR beta chain is drawn from a study of cytomegalovirus exposure and HLA in healthy donors. Nominal health characterized the donors when sampled, though unrecorded immune exposures were likely. The PCR ran on 60 Vbeta and 13 Jbeta primers. The protocol was immunoSEQ multiplex PCR, while the TCRdb copy is restricted to in-frame clones and leaves out a portion. Among fewer than 250,000 clones listed, 65% to 85% were seen once. The length of the CDR3 is 14 residues. V lost 5 bases and J lost 2; bases outside the gene matches: 9. CDR1 is SQVTM, CDR2 ANQGSEA, per germline. The chain couples TRBV29-1 to TRBJ2-7; the match to TRBD1 covers 7 bases. Input material: PBMCs. The sequence was obtained from a middle-aged man in good health and CMV-seropositive. CDR3 in DNA: TGCAGCGTTCGTGAGGGACAGCTAACCTACGAGCAGTACTTC. This gives the protein CSVREGQLTYEQYF.